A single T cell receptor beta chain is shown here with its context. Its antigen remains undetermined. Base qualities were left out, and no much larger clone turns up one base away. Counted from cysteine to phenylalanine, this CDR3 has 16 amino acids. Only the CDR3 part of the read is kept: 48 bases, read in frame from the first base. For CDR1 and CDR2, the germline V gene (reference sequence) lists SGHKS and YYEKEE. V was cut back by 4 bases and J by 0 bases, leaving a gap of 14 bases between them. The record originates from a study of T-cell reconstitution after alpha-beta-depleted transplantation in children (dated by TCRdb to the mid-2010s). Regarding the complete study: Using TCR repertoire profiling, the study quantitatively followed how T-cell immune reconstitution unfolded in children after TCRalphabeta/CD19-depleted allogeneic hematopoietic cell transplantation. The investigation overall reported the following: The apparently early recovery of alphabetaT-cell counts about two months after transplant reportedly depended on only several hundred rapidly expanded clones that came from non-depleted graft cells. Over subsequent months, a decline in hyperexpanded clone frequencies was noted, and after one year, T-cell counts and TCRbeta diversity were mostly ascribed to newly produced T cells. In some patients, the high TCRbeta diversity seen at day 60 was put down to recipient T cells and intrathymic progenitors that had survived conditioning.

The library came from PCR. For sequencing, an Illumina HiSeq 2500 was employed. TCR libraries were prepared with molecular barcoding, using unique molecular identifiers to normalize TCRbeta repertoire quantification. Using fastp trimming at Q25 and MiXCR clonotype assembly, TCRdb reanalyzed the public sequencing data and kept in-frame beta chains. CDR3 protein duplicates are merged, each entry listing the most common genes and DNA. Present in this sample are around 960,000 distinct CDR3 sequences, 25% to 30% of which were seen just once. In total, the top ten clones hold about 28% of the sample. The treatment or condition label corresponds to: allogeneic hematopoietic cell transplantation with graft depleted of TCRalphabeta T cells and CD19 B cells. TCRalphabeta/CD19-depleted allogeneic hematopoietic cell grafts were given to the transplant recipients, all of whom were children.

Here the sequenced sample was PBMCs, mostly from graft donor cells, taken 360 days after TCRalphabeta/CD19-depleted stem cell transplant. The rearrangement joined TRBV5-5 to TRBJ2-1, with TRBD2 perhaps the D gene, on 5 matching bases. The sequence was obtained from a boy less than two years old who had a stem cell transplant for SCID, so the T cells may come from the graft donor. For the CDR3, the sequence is CASSPPGLVSYNEQFF. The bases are TGTGCCAGCAGCCCCCCCGGACTGGTCTCCTACAATGAGCAGTTCTTC.